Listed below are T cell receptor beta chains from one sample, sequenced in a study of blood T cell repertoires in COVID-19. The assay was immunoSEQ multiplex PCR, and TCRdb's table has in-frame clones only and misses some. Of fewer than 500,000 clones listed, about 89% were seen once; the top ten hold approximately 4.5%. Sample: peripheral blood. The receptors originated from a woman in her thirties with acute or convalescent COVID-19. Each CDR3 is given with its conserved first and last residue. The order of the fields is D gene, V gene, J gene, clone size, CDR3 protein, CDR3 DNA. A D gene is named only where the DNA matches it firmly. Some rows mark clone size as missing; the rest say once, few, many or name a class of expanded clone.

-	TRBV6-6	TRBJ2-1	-	CASSYLQGFPSNEQFF	TGTGCCAGCAGTTACCTCCAGGGGTTTCCTTCGAATGAGCAGTTCTTC
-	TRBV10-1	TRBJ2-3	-	CALRRGGQVPTDTQYF	TGCGCCCTTAGGAGGGGGGGCCAAGTTCCCACAGATACGCAGTATTTT
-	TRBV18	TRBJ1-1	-	CASSPQQGIGTEAFF	TGTGCCAGCTCACCACAACAGGGTATCGGCACTGAAGCTTTCTTT
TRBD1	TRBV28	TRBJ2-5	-	CASRTRDRGETQYF	TGTGCCAGCAGGACCAGGGACAGGGGTGAGACCCAGTACTTC
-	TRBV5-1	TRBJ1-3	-	CASRESGNTIYF	TGCGCCAGCAGGGAGTCTGGAAACACCATATATTTT
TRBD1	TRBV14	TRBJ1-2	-	CASSNKDRDFYGYTF	TGTGCCAGCAGCAACAAAGACAGGGACTTTTATGGCTACACCTTC
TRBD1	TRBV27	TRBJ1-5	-	CASRAEQGHGNQPQHF	TGTGCCAGCAGAGCCGAACAGGGGCATGGCAATCAGCCCCAGCATTTT
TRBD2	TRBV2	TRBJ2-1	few	CASSPSGVIYNEQFF	TGTGCCAGCAGCCCTAGCGGGGTGATTTACAATGAGCAGTTCTTC
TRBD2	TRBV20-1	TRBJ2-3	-	CSASSRLAGGVTDTQYF	TGCAGTGCTAGTTCTAGACTAGCGGGGGGCGTCACAGATACGCAGTATTTT
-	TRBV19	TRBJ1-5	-	CASSIQGSNQPQHF	TGTGCCAGTAGTATACAGGGTAGCAATCAGCCCCAGCATTTT
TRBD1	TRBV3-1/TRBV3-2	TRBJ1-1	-	CASSPPGQLMNTEAFF	TGTGCCAGCAGCCCTCCGGGACAGCTTATGAACACTGAAGCTTTCTTT
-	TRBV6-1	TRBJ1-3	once	CASSEAQRNTIYF	TGTGCCAGCAGTGAAGCTCAGAGAAACACCATATATTTT
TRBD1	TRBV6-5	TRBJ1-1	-	CASSRDRLNTEAFF	TGTGCCAGCAGTCGGGACAGGCTGAACACTGAAGCTTTCTTT
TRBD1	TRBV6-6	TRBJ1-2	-	CASSYYGQGGGYTF	TGTGCCAGCAGTTATTACGGACAGGGTGGAGGCTACACCTTC
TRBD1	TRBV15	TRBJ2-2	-	CATSIQGLGSNTGELFF	TGTGCCACCAGTATACAGGGGTTGGGTTCGAACACCGGGGAGCTGTTTTTT
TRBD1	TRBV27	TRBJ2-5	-	CASSTGQGGQETQYF	TGTGCCAGCAGCACCGGACAGGGTGGGCAAGAGACCCAGTACTTC
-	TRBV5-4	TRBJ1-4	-	CASSFGGEEKLFF	TGTGCCAGCAGCTTTGGAGGGGAGGAAAAACTGTTTTTT